This T cell receptor (beta chain) is from a study of graft-versus-host responses after intestinal transplantation. Study overall: Induction using anti-thymocyte globulin, followed by tacrolimus and steroids for two to three years, was given to all recipients.

The CDR3 is made up of 15 amino acids. Trimming took off 4 bases at V and 1 base at J, with 14 bases between the two ends. From germline, CDR1 is MNHNS and CDR2 SASEGT. Some clones are missing from TCRdb's copy, which holds only in-frame ones; the method was immunoSEQ multiplex PCR. Among 13,000 to 15,000 clones listed, 70% were seen once. Points from the study as a whole: Recipient marrow showed GvH clones, some seen first in ileum or blood. Maximum circulating GvH clone levels tracked with early post-transplant HvG decreases.

To release intraepithelial and lamina propria lymphocytes, the graft tissue was processed. This clone occurred a few times. The antigen remains unidentified. This sample comprised ileum tissue, obtained around 700 days after intestinal transplantation. V usage is TRBV6-1 and J usage is TRBJ2-7; no clear D. The TCR sequence derives from a human patient who received an intestinal transplant, so some T cells may come from the graft donor. CDR3 sequence: CASSVRLVASYEQYF. CDR3 DNA sequence: TGTGCCAGCAGTGTGCGCTTGGTGGCGTCCTACGAGCAGTACTTC.